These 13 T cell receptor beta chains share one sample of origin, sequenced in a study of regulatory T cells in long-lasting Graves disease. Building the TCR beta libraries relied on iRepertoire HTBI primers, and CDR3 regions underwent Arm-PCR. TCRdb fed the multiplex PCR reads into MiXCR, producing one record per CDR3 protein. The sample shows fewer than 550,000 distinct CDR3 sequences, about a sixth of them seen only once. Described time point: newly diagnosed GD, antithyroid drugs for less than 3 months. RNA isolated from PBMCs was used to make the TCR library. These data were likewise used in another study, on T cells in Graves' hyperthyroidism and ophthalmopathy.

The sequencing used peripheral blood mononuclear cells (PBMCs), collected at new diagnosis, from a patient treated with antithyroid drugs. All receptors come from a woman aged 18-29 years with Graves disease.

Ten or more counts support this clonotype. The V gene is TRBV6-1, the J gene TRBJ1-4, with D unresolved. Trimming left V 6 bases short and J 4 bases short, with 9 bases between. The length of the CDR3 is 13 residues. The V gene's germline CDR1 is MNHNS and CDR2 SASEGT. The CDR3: CASRDWVNEKLFF. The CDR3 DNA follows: TGTGCCAGCAGAGATTGGGTTAATGAAAAACTGTTTTTT.

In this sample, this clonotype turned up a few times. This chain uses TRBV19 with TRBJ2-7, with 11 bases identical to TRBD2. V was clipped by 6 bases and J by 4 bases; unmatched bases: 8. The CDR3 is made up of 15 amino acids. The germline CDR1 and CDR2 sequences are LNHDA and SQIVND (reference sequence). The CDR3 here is CASRTSGLAVYEQYF. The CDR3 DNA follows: TGTGCCAGTAGAACCTCGGGACTAGCGGTTTACGAGCAGTACTTC.

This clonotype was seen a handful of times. This chain's CDR3 is CSARSGVENTGELFF. In DNA, the CDR3 is TGCAGTGCCCGGTCGGGGGTGGAGAACACCGGGGAGCTGTTTTTT. This chain joins TRBV20-1 and TRBJ2-2, with D maybe TRBD2 (6 bases). The germline V gene has CDR1 DFQATT and CDR2 SNEGSKA (reference sequence). The CDR3 totals 15 residues. V lost 6 bases and J lost 1, with 15 bases in between.

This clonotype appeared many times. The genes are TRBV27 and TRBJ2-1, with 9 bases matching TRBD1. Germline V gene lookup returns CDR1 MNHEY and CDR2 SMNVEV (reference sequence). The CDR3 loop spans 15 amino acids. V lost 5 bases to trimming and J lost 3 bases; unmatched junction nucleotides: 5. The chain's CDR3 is CASSPGTGFYNEQFF. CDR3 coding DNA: TGTGCCAGCAGTCCCGGGACAGGGTTCTACAATGAGCAGTTCTTC.

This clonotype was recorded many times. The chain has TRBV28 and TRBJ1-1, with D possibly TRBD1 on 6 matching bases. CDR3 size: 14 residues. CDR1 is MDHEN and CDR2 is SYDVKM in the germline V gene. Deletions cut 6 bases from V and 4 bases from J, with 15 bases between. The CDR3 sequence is CASSPRWGRTEAFF. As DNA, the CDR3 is TGTGCCAGCAGCCCCCGGTGGGGGCGCACTGAAGCTTTCTTT.

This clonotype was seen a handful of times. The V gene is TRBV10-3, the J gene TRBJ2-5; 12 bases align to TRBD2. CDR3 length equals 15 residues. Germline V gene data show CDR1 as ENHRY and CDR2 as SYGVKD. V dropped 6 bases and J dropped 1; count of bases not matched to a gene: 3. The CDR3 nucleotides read TGTGCCATCAGAGGGACTAGCGGGTTCCAAGAGACCCAGTACTTC. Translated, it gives CAIRGTSGFQETQYF.

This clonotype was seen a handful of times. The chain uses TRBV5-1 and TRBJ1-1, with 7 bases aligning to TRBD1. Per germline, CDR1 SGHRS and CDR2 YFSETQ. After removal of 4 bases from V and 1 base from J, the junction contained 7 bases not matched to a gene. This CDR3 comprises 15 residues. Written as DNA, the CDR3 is TGCGCCAGCAGCAACCGGACAGGAGGGAACACTGAAGCTTTCTTT. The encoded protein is CASSNRTGGNTEAFF.

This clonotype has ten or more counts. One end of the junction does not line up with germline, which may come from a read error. The CDR3 coding sequence is TGCAGTGCTAGAGATCGTGCGGCCGTCTTC. The encoded protein is CSARDRAAVF. The chain combines TRBV20-1 with TRBJ1-2; D is unclear. CDR1 is DFQATT and CDR2 is SNEGSKA in the germline V gene (reference sequence). The CDR3 is 10 amino acids.

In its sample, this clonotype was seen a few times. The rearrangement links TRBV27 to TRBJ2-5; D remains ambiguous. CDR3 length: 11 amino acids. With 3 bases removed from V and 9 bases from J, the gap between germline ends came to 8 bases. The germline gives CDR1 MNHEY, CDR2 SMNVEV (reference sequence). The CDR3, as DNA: TGTGCCAGCAGTTTGGGTGGATCCCAGTACTTC. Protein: CASSLGGSQYF.

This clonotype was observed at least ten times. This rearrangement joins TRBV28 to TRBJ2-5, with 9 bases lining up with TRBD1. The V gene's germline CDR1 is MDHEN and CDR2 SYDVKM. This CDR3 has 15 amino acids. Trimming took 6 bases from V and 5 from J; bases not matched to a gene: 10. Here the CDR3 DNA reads TGTGCCAGCAGCCACGCAGGACAGGGGACGGAGACCCAGTACTTC. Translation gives CASSHAGQGTETQYF. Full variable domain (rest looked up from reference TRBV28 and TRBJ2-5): DVKVTQSSRYLVKRTGEKVFLECVQDMDHENMFWYRQDPGLGLRLIYFSYDVKMKEKGDIPEGYSVSREKKERFSLILESASTNQTSMYLCASSHAGQGTETQYFGPGTRLLVL.

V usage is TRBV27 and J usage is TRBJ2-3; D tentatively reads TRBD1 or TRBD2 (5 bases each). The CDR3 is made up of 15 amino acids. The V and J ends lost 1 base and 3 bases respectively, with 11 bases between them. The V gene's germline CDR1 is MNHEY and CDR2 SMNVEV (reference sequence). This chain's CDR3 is CASSLWGSDTDTQYF. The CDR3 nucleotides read TGTGCCAGCAGTTTATGGGGGAGTGATACAGATACGCAGTATTTT.

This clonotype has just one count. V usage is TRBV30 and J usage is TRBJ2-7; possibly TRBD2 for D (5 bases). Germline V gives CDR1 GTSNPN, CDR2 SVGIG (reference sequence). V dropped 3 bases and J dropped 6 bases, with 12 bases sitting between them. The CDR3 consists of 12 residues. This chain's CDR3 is CAWRDSLVEQYF. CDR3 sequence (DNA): TGTGCCTGGAGGGACTCTTTGGTCGAGCAGTACTTC.

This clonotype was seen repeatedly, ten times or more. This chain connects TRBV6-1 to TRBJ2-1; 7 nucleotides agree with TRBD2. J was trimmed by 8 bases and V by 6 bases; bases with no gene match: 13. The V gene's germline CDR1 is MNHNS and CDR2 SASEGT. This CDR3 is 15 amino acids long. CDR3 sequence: CASRSTSFGTDEQFF. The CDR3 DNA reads TGTGCCAGCAGATCGACTAGCTTCGGTACGGATGAGCAGTTCTTC.